This record covers a single TCR beta chain. This specimen comes from a study of shared clonotypes between healthy human individuals. The ends lost 5 bases at V and 4 bases at J; junction bases unmatched: 14. This CDR3 has 18 residues. The germline V gene has CDR1 SGHVS and CDR2 FNYEAQ. Clones were sequenced by immunoSEQ multiplex PCR, and TCRdb holds only the in-frame ones, with some missing. The sample carries some 1.4 million clones, more than 95% recorded once. The sequenced sample consisted of naive CD4+ T cells sorted from blood. Subset defined: CD45RA+ positively selected. The origin of this receptor is a man under 40 in good health. The gene calls are TRBV7-6 and TRBJ2-6; 7 positions match TRBD1. The CDR3 DNA reads TGTGCCAGCAGCGTTAGGGGGACAGCTTTGGTAGGGGCCAACGTCCTGACTTTC. It translates to CASSVRGTALVGANVLTF.